This TCR beta chain was identified in a study of shared clonotypes between healthy human individuals. On the study more broadly: Used for every donor were three CD4 naive, three CD4 memory, two CD8 naive and one CD8 memory plate. Points from the study as a whole: Naive subsets generally had larger estimated richness than memory subsets.

The germline V gene encodes CDR1 MNHEY and CDR2 SMNVEV (reference sequence). The CDR3 contains 17 residues. V lost 2 bases, J lost 3 bases, and 10 bases stayed unmatched. Memory CD4+ cells were the fraction left after CD45RA+ naive selection. TCRdb keeps only in-frame clones here, not all; method: immunoSEQ multiplex PCR. The sample includes 190,000 or so clones, approximately 61% seen only once; the top ten take about 10%. Comment on this clone: Its specificity is unknown.

This receptor was taken from a man aged 25-45 years in good health. Sequenced material: memory CD4+ T cells sorted from blood. This sample's subset: CD45RA-negative fraction. The chain employs TRBV27 and TRBJ2-3; 8 positions agree with TRBD2. DNA of the CDR3: TGTGCCAGCAGTTTAAGAGCGGGAGTCAGAGCGACAGATACGCAGTATTTT. The encoded protein is CASSLRAGVRATDTQYF.